This entry features one TCR beta chain sequence. Its specificity is not known. The sample belongs to a study of CD8+CD57+ T cells in acquired aplastic anemia. Study details: Sorting CD4+ and CD8+ cells gave DNA averaging approximately 2.9 ug. CD4+ reads averaged approximately 9.9 million in healthy donors. Points from the study as a whole: Patients and healthy controls showed no significant CD8+ Simpson's diversity difference. The number of CD8+ CDR3 sequences shared by patients and controls was roughly 30.

The template for TCR beta VDJ and CDR3 sequence profiling was genomic DNA. TCRdb called the reads again in MiXCR, with one record for every CDR3 protein. The profile shows about 190,000 distinct CDR3 sequences, roughly half of them singletons. J gave up 10 bases and V 6 bases, and 7 bases lay outside the gene matches. This CDR3 spans 13 amino acids. Germline CDR1 reads SQVTM; CDR2 reads ANQGSEA. This sequence originates from a human donor in good health, serving as a control. The specimen was sorted CD4+, CD8+, or CD8+CD57+ T cells (not recorded which) from PBMCs. The V and J genes are TRBV29-1 and TRBJ1-6; the match to TRBD1 covers 9 bases. CDR3 in amino acids: CSVRDREGSPLHF. As DNA, the CDR3 is TGCAGCGTGCGGGACAGGGAGGGCTCACCCCTCCACTTT.